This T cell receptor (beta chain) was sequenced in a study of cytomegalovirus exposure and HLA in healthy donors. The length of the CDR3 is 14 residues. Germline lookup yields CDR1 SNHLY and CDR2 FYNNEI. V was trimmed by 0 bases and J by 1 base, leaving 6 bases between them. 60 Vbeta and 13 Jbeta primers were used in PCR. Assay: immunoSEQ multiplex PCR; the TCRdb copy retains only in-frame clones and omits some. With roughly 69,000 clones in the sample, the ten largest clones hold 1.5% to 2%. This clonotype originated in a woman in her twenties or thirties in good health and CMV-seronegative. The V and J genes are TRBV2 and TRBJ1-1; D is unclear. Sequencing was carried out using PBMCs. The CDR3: CASSEAGGNTEAFF. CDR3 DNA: TGTGCCAGCAGTGAAGCGGGAGGGAACACTGAAGCTTTCTTT.